In this sample, the clone carrying this T cell receptor (beta chain) turned up many times. It was RNA transcripts that yielded the amplified TCR beta CDR3 regions. The HTBI primer set served for first-round RT-PCR of the TCR CDR3. TCRdb recomputed calls from the multiplex PCR reads with MiXCR, one row per CDR3 protein. The sample includes around 350,000 distinct CDR3 sequences, 15% to 20% seen only once; the top ten take about 4%. V was pared by 2 bases and J by 0 bases, with 17 bases between. CDR1 LNHNV and CDR2 YYDKDF come from the germline V gene (reference sequence). This CDR3 spans 18 amino acids. This specimen belongs to a study of T cells in Graves' hyperthyroidism and ophthalmopathy.

The chain is built from TRBV15 and TRBJ1-3; D possibly corresponds to TRBD1 (5 bases). The source material was blood. The receptor's source is a woman aged 18-29 years with Graves' hyperthyroidism. This CDR3 is CATSRIAGTAFSGNTIYF. In DNA, the CDR3 is TGTGCCACCAGCAGAATTGCCGGGACGGCTTTCTCTGGAAACACCATATATTTT.